This T cell receptor beta chain was obtained from a study of blood T cell repertoires in COVID-19. Study-level background: PBMCs, B-cell-depleted T cells, or T cells were the source of the cDNA or gDNA that made up the material.

Patients at the Seattle site were enrolled during active infection and followed longitudinally. As processed by the authors: The authors estimated nucleated cell counts from reference gene primer amplification. Profiled with immunoSEQ multiplex PCR; TCRdb holds only in-frame clones, not every one. V, J and clone size derive from that table, while D and trimming were established from the DNA sequence. The top ten hold approximately 8.2% of the sample, which has roughly 150,000 clones, around 81% seen once. Trimming removed 8 bases at V and 2 bases at J, with 12 bases between. This CDR3 contains 13 residues. Germline V lookup: CDR1 MNHEY, CDR2 SVGAGI.

This sequence was found in an elderly woman with COVID-19, enrolled during active disease. The chain couples TRBV6-5 to TRBJ1-1; D is undetermined. The source material was peripheral blood. CDR3 in DNA: TGTGCCAGCCACCTTCGGGGAAACACTGAAGCTTTCTTT. Residues: CASHLRGNTEAFF.